These T cell receptor beta chains were read from a single sample in a study of T-cell memory formation after mild COVID-19. TCRdb reprocessed the 5' RACE reads via MiXCR and lists one record per CDR3 protein. The sample holds roughly 620,000 distinct CDR3 sequences, about 20% seen once. Sequenced sample: PBMCs or a T cell subset sorted from them (not recorded which). The origin of the receptors is an adult woman who had mild COVID-19 (a few samples of this study predate the infection). Cell type and time point are not known. Each CDR3 is given with its conserved first and last residue. The D gene is left open where the match is weak. Clone size appears in some rows only: once, few, many, or a class for an expanded clone.

V: TRBV7-9; D: TRBD1; size: -; J: TRBJ1-1; DNA: TGTGCCAGCAGGAGACAGGGGAACACTGAAGCTTTCTTT; CDR3: CASRRQGNTEAFF
V: TRBV5-5; D: TRBD2; size: -; J: TRBJ2-7; DNA: TGTGCCAGCAGGGCCGGGACTAGCGGCCACGAGCAGTACTTC; CDR3: CASRAGTSGHEQYF
V: TRBV12-3/TRBV12-4; D: -; size: -; J: TRBJ2-1; DNA: TGTGCCAGCAGTTTGTATTTCGAGCAGTTCTTC; CDR3: CASSLYFEQFF
V: TRBV30; D: -; size: -; J: TRBJ2-7; DNA: TGTGCCTGGAGTCAGGGACCGGTCGAGCAGTACTTC; CDR3: CAWSQGPVEQYF
V: TRBV15; D: -; size: -; J: TRBJ2-1; DNA: TGTGCCACCTCCAGGGTTCCCGCAGGCAATGAGCAGTTCTTC; CDR3: CATSRVPAGNEQFF
V: TRBV20-1; D: -; size: few; J: TRBJ1-2; DNA: TGCAGTGCAGGGGGGCAGGGCCACGGCTACACCTTC; CDR3: CSAGGQGHGYTF
V: TRBV5-1; D: TRBD2; size: -; J: TRBJ2-1; DNA: TGCGCCAGCACCCCCCGGGCTGGGACTAGCTCCTACAATGAGCAGTTCTTC; CDR3: CASTPRAGTSSYNEQFF
V: TRBV6-5; D: TRBD1; size: -; J: TRBJ1-2; DNA: TGTGCCAGTAGACGGACAGGGACTAACTATGGCTACACCTTC; CDR3: CASRRTGTNYGYTF
V: TRBV12-3/TRBV12-4; D: -; size: -; J: TRBJ2-7; DNA: TGTGCCAGCAGTTCCCTTGACTACGAGCAGTACTTC; CDR3: CASSSLDYEQYF
V: TRBV5-1; D: TRBD2; size: -; J: TRBJ2-3; DNA: TGCGCCAGCAGCTCGGGACTAGCGGGGGTCACAGATACGCAGTATTTT; CDR3: CASSSGLAGVTDTQYF
V: TRBV30; D: TRBD1; size: many; J: TRBJ1-6; DNA: TGTGCCTGGAGTGGGCAGGGGGAGTATAATTCACCCCTCCACTTT; CDR3: CAWSGQGEYNSPLHF
V: TRBV20-1; D: TRBD2; size: many; J: TRBJ2-7; DNA: TGCAGTGCTAGGGAGATGCGGGGTAGCGGGATGTACGAGCAGTACTTC; CDR3: CSAREMRGSGMYEQYF
V: TRBV9; D: TRBD1; size: -; J: TRBJ1-2; DNA: TGTGCCAGCAGTCTAGTTGGGGGGACAGGGGTGCTCCCTAACTATGGCTACACCTTC; CDR3: CASSLVGGTGVLPNYGYTF
V: TRBV7-9; D: TRBD1; size: -; J: TRBJ2-7; DNA: TGTGCCAGCAGCTCCGGACAGGGAGTAGCCTACGAGCAGTACTTC; CDR3: CASSSGQGVAYEQYF
V: TRBV10-3; D: -; size: -; J: TRBJ1-1; DNA: TGTGCCGCGGGCCGGGAGAACACTGAAGCTTTCTTT; CDR3: CAAGRENTEAFF
V: TRBV2; D: -; size: -; J: TRBJ1-1; DNA: TGTGCCTGCGGCGGAGAAATGAACACTGAAGCTTTCTTT; CDR3: CACGGEMNTEAFF
V: TRBV7-9; D: -; size: -; J: TRBJ2-2; DNA: TGTGCCAGCAGCTTAGATTACGGGGAGCTGTTTTTT; CDR3: CASSLDYGELFF
V: TRBV7-3; D: -; size: -; J: TRBJ1-1; DNA: TGTGCCAGCATGACAGGACGGAACACTGAAGCTTTCTTT; CDR3: CASMTGRNTEAFF
V: TRBV4-3; D: -; size: -; J: TRBJ1-2; DNA: TGCGCCAGCAGCCAAGGGGATTTATGGGGAGCTAACTATGGCTACACCTTC; CDR3: CASSQGDLWGANYGYTF
V: TRBV6-2/TRBV6-3; D: -; size: many; J: TRBJ1-5; DNA: TGTGCCAGCAGTTACCCGCCCAGGGTGGAATATCAGCCCCAGCATTTT; CDR3: CASSYPPRVEYQPQHF
V: TRBV5-1; D: -; size: few; J: TRBJ1-1; DNA: TGCGCCAGCTCTCTCTCAGGGGACGTTGAAGCTTTCTTT; CDR3: CASSLSGDVEAFF
V: TRBV5-6; D: -; size: -; J: TRBJ2-6; DNA: TGTGCCAGCAGCTTCCGGTTTACTGGGGCCAACGTCCTGACTTTC; CDR3: CASSFRFTGANVLTF
V: TRBV12-3/TRBV12-4; D: TRBD1; size: few; J: TRBJ1-2; DNA: TGTGCCAGCAGTTCTACTTGGGACAGGGCCTATGGCTACACCTTC; CDR3: CASSSTWDRAYGYTF
V: TRBV20-1; D: TRBD1; size: few; J: TRBJ2-5; DNA: TGCAGTGCTAGAGCCGGGACAGGGACGGGGAACGGAGAGACCCAGTACTTC; CDR3: CSARAGTGTGNGETQYF
V: TRBV6-6; D: -; size: few; J: TRBJ2-7; DNA: TGTGCCAGCAGTTACTTAGAGGGATCCACCTACGAGCAGTACTTC; CDR3: CASSYLEGSTYEQYF
V: TRBV5-1; D: -; size: -; J: TRBJ1-1; DNA: TGCGCCAGCAGCTTGGGCTCAGGGGTCACTGAAGCTTTCTTT; CDR3: CASSLGSGVTEAFF
V: TRBV20-1; D: TRBD2; size: -; J: TRBJ2-2; DNA: TGCAGTGCTAGATCCTTTAGCGGGGGGGCCACCGGGGAGCTGTTTTTT; CDR3: CSARSFSGGATGELFF
V: TRBV12-3/TRBV12-4; D: TRBD1; size: -; J: TRBJ2-7; DNA: TGTGCCAGCAGTAGCTTCTCGGGACAGGGGACCTACGAGCAGTACTTC; CDR3: CASSSFSGQGTYEQYF
V: TRBV7-6; D: -; size: -; J: TRBJ2-7; DNA: TGTGCCAGCAGCTTATTTGAGGCCGGCTTGGGGGGAACCAGCTCCTACGAGCAGTACTTC; CDR3: CASSLFEAGLGGTSSYEQYF
V: TRBV29-1; D: -; size: -; J: TRBJ1-1; DNA: TGCAGCGTTATCGGGACGTCCAGGGGCTCCACTGAAGCTTTCTTT; CDR3: CSVIGTSRGSTEAFF
V: TRBV5-1; D: TRBD2; size: few; J: TRBJ2-3; DNA: TGCGCCAGCAGCTTGGGGGCTGGACTAGCGGGGACGAAGACAGATACGCAGTATTTT; CDR3: CASSLGAGLAGTKTDTQYF
V: TRBV11-2; D: -; size: few; J: TRBJ2-3; DNA: TGTGCCAGCAGCTTAGTAACTAGCTCCAGACACACAGATACGCAGTATTTT; CDR3: CASSLVTSSRHTDTQYF
V: TRBV6-5; D: -; size: -; J: TRBJ2-3; DNA: TGTGCCAGCAGGACTAGGAGGGGGGTAAGATATGATACGCAGTATTTT; CDR3: CASRTRRGVRYDTQYF
V: TRBV7-9; D: TRBD1; size: few; J: TRBJ2-1; DNA: TGTGCCAGCAGCTCCACCGGGACAGCTACCAATGAGCAGTTCTTC; CDR3: CASSSTGTATNEQFF
V: TRBV6-6; D: -; size: few; J: TRBJ1-1; DNA: TGTGCCAGCAGTGCCTCCGGGACGAACACTGAAGCTTTCTTT; CDR3: CASSASGTNTEAFF
V: TRBV7-9; D: TRBD2; size: -; J: TRBJ2-5; DNA: TGTGCCAGCAGCTTAACTAGCGGGGGCTGGTACCAAGAGACCCAGTACTTC; CDR3: CASSLTSGGWYQETQYF
V: TRBV20-1; D: TRBD2; size: few; J: TRBJ2-7; DNA: TGCAGTGCTCTCCCAGCGGGAGGAGGGTCCTACGAGCAGTACTTC; CDR3: CSALPAGGGSYEQYF
V: TRBV5-1; D: TRBD1; size: few; J: TRBJ2-3; DNA: TGCGCCAGCAGCCCCGGACAGGGTGGTACCACAGATACGCAGTATTTT; CDR3: CASSPGQGGTTDTQYF
V: TRBV4-1; D: TRBD1; size: -; J: TRBJ2-7; DNA: TGCGCCAGCAGCCAAGGGGACAGGAGCTCCTACGAGCAGTACTTC; CDR3: CASSQGDRSSYEQYF
V: TRBV20-1; D: -; size: -; J: TRBJ1-5; DNA: TGCAGTGCTAGGTACCCGGGTGGCAATCAGCCCCAGCATTTT; CDR3: CSARYPGGNQPQHF
V: TRBV11-3; D: -; size: few; J: TRBJ1-2; DNA: TGTGCCAGCAGCCGCTCGGGACATAACTATGGCTACACCTTC; CDR3: CASSRSGHNYGYTF
V: TRBV29-1; D: TRBD1; size: few; J: TRBJ2-5; DNA: TGCAGCGTTGAAGAAGGGGACAGGGGGCAAGGGGCCCAGTACTTC; CDR3: CSVEEGDRGQGAQYF
V: TRBV5-1; D: -; size: -; J: TRBJ2-7; DNA: TGCGCCAGCAGCTTGAGGGGGCTGCCGGGAGACGAGCAGTACTTC; CDR3: CASSLRGLPGDEQYF
V: TRBV5-5; D: TRBD1; size: -; J: TRBJ1-6; DNA: TGTGCCAGCAGCCCCGACAGGGCGCCCCTCCACTTT; CDR3: CASSPDRAPLHF
V: TRBV20-1; D: -; size: -; J: TRBJ1-1; DNA: TGCAGTGCTCAGACAGGCTCCACTGAAGCTTTCTTT; CDR3: CSAQTGSTEAFF
V: TRBV5-4; D: TRBD1; size: -; J: TRBJ2-3; DNA: TGTGCCAGCAGCTTGGGACAGGGGGCTCAACCACTAGCCACAGATACGCAGTATTTT; CDR3: CASSLGQGAQPLATDTQYF
V: TRBV4-1; D: -; size: few; J: TRBJ2-2; DNA: TGCGCCAGCAAAGGGGGGGGGCCCTCCACTCAATCGAACACCGGGGAGCTGTTTTTT; CDR3: CASKGGGPSTQSNTGELFF
V: TRBV25-1; D: -; size: few; J: TRBJ2-3; DNA: TGTGCCAGCAGTGCCCCCGCCCGGGAGAAAACAGATACGCAGTATTTT; CDR3: CASSAPAREKTDTQYF
V: TRBV15; D: TRBD1; size: -; J: TRBJ2-1; DNA: TGTGCCACCAGCGGGGACAGTTCGTACAATGAGCAGTTCTTC; CDR3: CATSGDSSYNEQFF
V: TRBV12-3/TRBV12-4; D: TRBD2; size: -; J: TRBJ2-1; DNA: TGTGCCAGCACCCTAGCGGGGGGGCACGGTGAGCAGTTCTTC; CDR3: CASTLAGGHGEQFF
V: TRBV14; D: -; size: few; J: TRBJ2-1; DNA: TGTGCCAGCAGCCCAAGCACGGCAGTCATATACAATGAGCAGTTCTTC; CDR3: CASSPSTAVIYNEQFF
V: TRBV29-1; D: -; size: -; J: TRBJ1-2; DNA: TGCAGCGTCGCCGGGACACAACATGCTAACTATGGCTACACCTTC; CDR3: CSVAGTQHANYGYTF
V: TRBV29-1; D: TRBD1; size: -; J: TRBJ1-5; DNA: TGCAGCGTTGGATGGACAGGGGAGGGGAATCAGCCCCAGCATTTT; CDR3: CSVGWTGEGNQPQHF
V: TRBV19; D: TRBD1; size: few; J: TRBJ1-5; DNA: TGTGCCAGTAGTACCTATGACAGGGGCAATCAGCCCCAGCATTTT; CDR3: CASSTYDRGNQPQHF
V: TRBV29-1; D: -; size: -; J: TRBJ1-2; DNA: TGCAGCGTTGATGGGGCTGGGCTGGGACTTTCTAACTATGGCTACACCTTC; CDR3: CSVDGAGLGLSNYGYTF